The sample holds a few counts of the clone carrying this TCR beta chain. This sample was taken from a study of cytomegalovirus exposure and HLA in healthy donors. A multiplex PCR was run with 60 Vbeta primers and 13 Jbeta primers. Sequenced by immunoSEQ multiplex PCR; TCRdb stores in-frame clones only, minus some. The table shows about 200,000 clones, with 82% occurring only once. Trimming cost V 5 bases and J 0 bases, with 14 bases left between them. CDR3 length: 15 amino acids. Looked up from germline, CDR1 is MDHEN and CDR2 is SYDVKM. The V call is TRBV28, the J call TRBJ2-7; a possible D gene is TRBD2 (5 bases). The sample was PBMCs. The receptor was isolated from a woman in her forties in good health and CMV-seronegative. CDR3 amino acids: CASSPGLVSSYEQYF. The CDR3 DNA follows: TGTGCCAGCAGTCCCGGACTGGTAAGCTCCTACGAGCAGTACTTC.